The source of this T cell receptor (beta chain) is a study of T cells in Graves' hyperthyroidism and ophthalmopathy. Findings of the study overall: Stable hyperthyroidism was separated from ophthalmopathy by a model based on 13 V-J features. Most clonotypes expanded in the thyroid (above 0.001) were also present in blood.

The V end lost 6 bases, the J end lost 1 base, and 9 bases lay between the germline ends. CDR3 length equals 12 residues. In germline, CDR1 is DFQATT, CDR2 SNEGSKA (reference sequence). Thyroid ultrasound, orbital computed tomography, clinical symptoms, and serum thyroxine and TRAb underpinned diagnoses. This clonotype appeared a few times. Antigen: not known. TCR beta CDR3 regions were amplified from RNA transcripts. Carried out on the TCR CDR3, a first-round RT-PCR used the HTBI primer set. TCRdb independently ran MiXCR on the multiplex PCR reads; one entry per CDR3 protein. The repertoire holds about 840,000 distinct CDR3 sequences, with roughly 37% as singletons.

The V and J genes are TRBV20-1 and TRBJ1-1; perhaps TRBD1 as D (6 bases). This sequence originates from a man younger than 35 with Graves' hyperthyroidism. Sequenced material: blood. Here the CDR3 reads CSAGGPNTEAFF. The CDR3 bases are TGCAGTGCCGGGGGGCCGAACACTGAAGCTTTCTTT.